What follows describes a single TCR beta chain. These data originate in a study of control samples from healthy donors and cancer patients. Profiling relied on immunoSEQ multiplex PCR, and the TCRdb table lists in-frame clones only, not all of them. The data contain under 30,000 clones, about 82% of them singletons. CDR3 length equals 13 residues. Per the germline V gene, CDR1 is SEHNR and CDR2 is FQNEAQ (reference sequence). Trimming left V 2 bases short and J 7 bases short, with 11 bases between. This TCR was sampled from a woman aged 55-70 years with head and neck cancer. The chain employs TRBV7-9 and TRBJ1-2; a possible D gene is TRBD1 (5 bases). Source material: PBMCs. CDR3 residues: CASSLPGPAGYTF. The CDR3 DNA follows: TGTGCCAGCAGCTTACCAGGGCCGGCTGGCTACACCTTC.